These T cell receptor beta chains were read from a single sample in a study of pediatric ulcerative colitis. The method was immunoSEQ multiplex PCR; TCRdb's version includes in-frame clones alone and lacks a portion of them. The data contain some 57,000 clones, 85% to 90% of them singletons. The material sequenced was blood. The receptors here all came from a boy between 10 and 17 years old who was a control in a study of pediatric ulcerative colitis. The CDR3 runs from the conserved cysteine through the conserved F or W. D genes are given only for firm matches. The size of a clone is reported for some rows only, either as once, few or many, or as a class for expanded clones.

few | TRBJ2-2 | . | TRBV6-4 | TGTGCCAGCAGTGAGTCTGGCAGTCCCACCGGGGAGCTGTTTTTT | CASSESGSPTGELFF
. | TRBJ2-5 | . | TRBV18 | TGTGCCAGCTCACCACGGGAGTACCAAGAGACCCAGTACTTC | CASSPREYQETQYF
. | TRBJ1-3 | . | TRBV7-9 | TGTGCCAGCAGCTTAGTCGGTGGACTATCTGGAAACACCATATATTTT | CASSLVGGLSGNTIYF
once | TRBJ2-1 | TRBD1 | TRBV27 | TGTGCCAGCAGTTTCGGGACAGGGGTCAATGAGCAGTTCTTC | CASSFGTGVNEQFF
. | TRBJ2-7 | TRBD2 | TRBV6-5 | TGTGCCAGCAGTAACTCGGGGGGCGAGCAGTACTTC | CASSNSGGEQYF
. | TRBJ1-1 | . | TRBV5-1 | TGCGCCAGCAGCTTGGTTGGAGCTAGGGACATTGTCTTT | CASSLVGARDIVF
. | TRBJ2-5 | . | TRBV7-3 | TGTGCCAGCAGACGGACCAGGGATGAGGCCCAGTACTTC | CASRRTRDEAQYF
. | TRBJ2-3 | . | TRBV27 | TGTGCCAGCAGTTTATTTGGGCAGAGCACAGATACGCAGTATTTT | CASSLFGQSTDTQYF
few | TRBJ2-7 | . | TRBV5-4 | TGTGCCAGCAGCTTGGGAGTCCCCCCTGAGTACGAGCAGTACTTC | CASSLGVPPEYEQYF
. | TRBJ1-4 | TRBD1 | TRBV27 | TGTGCCAGCAGTATATCAGGGGGGACTAATGAAAAACTGTTTTTT | CASSISGGTNEKLFF
. | TRBJ1-4 | . | TRBV15 | TGTGCCACCAGCAGAGAAGGCGGAAATAATGAAAAACTGTTTTTT | CATSREGGNNEKLFF
. | TRBJ1-4 | . | TRBV27 | TGTGCCAGCACCGTGACCGCAACTAATGAAAAACTGTTTTTT | CASTVTATNEKLFF
. | TRBJ1-6 | . | TRBV7-2 | TGTGCCAGCAGCCTACAGGGAGGGGAATATTCACCCCTCCACTTT | CASSLQGGEYSPLHF
once | TRBJ2-1 | . | TRBV27 | TGTGCCAGCAGTTCCTACGGGACTCCGTCCTACAATGAGCAGTTCTTC | CASSSYGTPSYNEQFF
. | TRBJ2-1 | TRBD2 | TRBV7-6 | TGTGCCAGCAGCTTAAAGGGGACTCGACTAGCGGAGTACAATGAGCAGTTCTTC | CASSLKGTRLAEYNEQFF
. | TRBJ1-2 | TRBD1 | TRBV29-1 | TGCAGCGTGAAATCGGCAGGGGGCTATGGCTACACCTTC | CSVKSAGGYGYTF
. | TRBJ2-3 | TRBD2 | TRBV7-2 | TGTGCCAGCAGCTCCTTTCCGGGACTAGCGGGGGGAGATACGCAGTATTTT | CASSSFPGLAGGDTQYF
. | TRBJ2-7 | . | TRBV14 | TGTGCCAGCAGCCAAGGTTACGAGCAGTACTTC | CASSQGYEQYF
few | TRBJ2-2 | . | TRBV5-1 | TGCGCCAGCAGCTTGGCCCGACAGAGCCTTACCGGGGAGCTGTTTTTT | CASSLARQSLTGELFF
once | TRBJ1-2 | . | TRBV4-3 | TGCGCCAGCAGCCAAGATTATGGGGAAGGCTACACCTTC | CASSQDYGEGYTF
. | TRBJ1-1 | . | TRBV2 | TGTGCCAGCAGTTCTGTAACGAGAGGGTTGAACACTGAAGCTTTCTTT | CASSSVTRGLNTEAFF
. | TRBJ1-2 | TRBD1 | TRBV4-1 | TGCGCCAGCACCTGGATCGACAGGGAAGCGGTGGGTGGCTACACCTTC | CASTWIDREAVGGYTF
few | TRBJ1-2 | . | TRBV27 | TGTGCCAGCAGTCCGATCCCTGACAGCTATGGCTACACCTTC | CASSPIPDSYGYTF
. | TRBJ2-2 | . | TRBV10-1 | TGCGCCAGCAGTGACAGGGGGGCCGGGGAGCTGTTTTTT | CASSDRGAGELFF
. | TRBJ2-3 | TRBD2 | TRBV5-1 | TGCGCCAGCAGCTTGGCAGCGGGAGACACAGATACGCAGTATTTT | CASSLAAGDTDTQYF
. | TRBJ1-2 | . | TRBV2 | TGTGCCAGCATTTATTCAGCCTCCTATGGCTACACCTTC | CASIYSASYGYTF
. | TRBJ1-2 | TRBD1 | TRBV10-3 | TGTGCCATCAGTGCAAGGGACAGGGGAGATGGCTATGGCTACACCTTC | CAISARDRGDGYGYTF
few | TRBJ1-4 | . | TRBV19 | TGTGCCAGCCGGGCCGCCGGGGAAAAACTGTTTTTT | CASRAAGEKLFF
. | TRBJ1-1 | . | TRBV27 | TGTGCCAGCAGTTTATCAGGAGGGGAGGGGAACACTGAAGCTTTCTTT | CASSLSGGEGNTEAFF